The present TCR beta chain was sequenced within a study of cytomegalovirus exposure and HLA in healthy donors. Notes on this clone: Its antigen remains unidentified.

The CDR3 consists of 15 residues. Germline loops: CDR1 SGHDT, CDR2 YYEEEE. The ends lost 3 bases at V and 4 bases at J; junction bases unmatched: 6. Findings and limits, study-wide: In an earlier analysis, in approximately 630 donors, most V segments appeared productive either ~90% or ~30% of the time.

The PCR employed 60 Vbeta primers together with 13 Jbeta primers. TCRdb's copy holds only in-frame clones and misses some; the assay was immunoSEQ multiplex PCR. The repertoire includes some 110,000 clones, around three quarters of them detected once, and around 4.8% sits in the top ten. The V call is TRBV5-6, the J call TRBJ2-2; 7 bases are a match to TRBD1. The specimen was PBMCs. The clonotype originates from a man in his thirties or forties in good health and CMV-seropositive. In DNA, the CDR3 is TGTGCCAGCAGCTCACCGGGACAGAGCACCGGGGAGCTGTTTTTT. Translated: CASSSPGQSTGELFF.